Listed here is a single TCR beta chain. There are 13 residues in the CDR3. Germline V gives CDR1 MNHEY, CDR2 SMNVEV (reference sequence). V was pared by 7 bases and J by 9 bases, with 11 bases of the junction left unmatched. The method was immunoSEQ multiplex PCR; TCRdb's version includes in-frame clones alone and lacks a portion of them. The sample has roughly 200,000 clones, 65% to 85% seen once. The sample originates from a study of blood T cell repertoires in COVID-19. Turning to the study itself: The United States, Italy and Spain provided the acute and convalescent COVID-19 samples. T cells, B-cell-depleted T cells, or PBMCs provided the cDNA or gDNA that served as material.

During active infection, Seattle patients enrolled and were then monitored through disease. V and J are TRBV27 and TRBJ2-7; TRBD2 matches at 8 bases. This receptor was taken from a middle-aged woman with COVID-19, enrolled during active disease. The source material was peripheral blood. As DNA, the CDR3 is TGTGCCAGCACCACCCAGGGGACTAGTGTGCAGTACTTC. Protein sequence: CASTTQGTSVQYF.